The rows below give T cell receptor beta chains drawn from one sample of a study of T cells in Graves' hyperthyroidism and ophthalmopathy. MiXCR, applied by TCRdb to the multiplex PCR reads, yields one record per CDR3 protein. Of about 400,000 distinct CDR3 sequences listed, over 13% were seen once; the top ten hold around 28%. The sample consisted of blood. The receptors were sampled from a man aged 50 to 59 with Graves' ophthalmopathy. Both conserved end residues are part of each CDR3. The D gene is left open where the match is weak. Some rows mark clone size as missing; the rest say once, few, many or name a class of expanded clone.

v_gene: TRBV29-1; j_gene: TRBJ1-1; abundance: NA; d_gene: NA; CDR3nt: TGCAGCGTTGAAGGTCGTGGGGTATCAGCTTTCTTT; CDR3aa: CSVEGRGVSAFF
v_gene: TRBV6-1; j_gene: TRBJ2-1; abundance: many; d_gene: TRBD2; CDR3nt: TGTGCCAGCAGGGCCGTGGGGGGACTAGCGGGAGGGGGTGAGCAGTTCTTC; CDR3aa: CASRAVGGLAGGGEQFF
v_gene: TRBV18; j_gene: TRBJ2-7; abundance: few; d_gene: NA; CDR3nt: TGTGCCAGCTCACCGCAGAACTACGAGCAGTACTTC; CDR3aa: CASSPQNYEQYF
v_gene: TRBV7-9; j_gene: TRBJ2-7; abundance: many; d_gene: TRBD2; CDR3nt: TGTGCCAGCAGCACTTACAGCGGGAGTAGTTACGAGCAGTACTTC; CDR3aa: CASSTYSGSSYEQYF
v_gene: TRBV30; j_gene: TRBJ2-3; abundance: many; d_gene: NA; CDR3nt: TGTGCCTGGAGTGGCCAAACAGCGGGCAGGGACACAGATACGCAGTATTTT; CDR3aa: CAWSGQTAGRDTDTQYF
v_gene: TRBV29-1; j_gene: TRBJ1-3; abundance: NA; d_gene: NA; CDR3nt: TGCAGCCCCTCTTCGAAGGAGAGCTCTGGAAACACCATATATTTT; CDR3aa: CSPSSKESSGNTIYF
v_gene: TRBV7-2; j_gene: TRBJ2-5; abundance: NA; d_gene: TRBD2; CDR3nt: TGTGCCAGCAGCTTGCGGGAGGGGGAGACCCAGTACTTC; CDR3aa: CASSLREGETQYF
v_gene: TRBV9; j_gene: TRBJ2-2; abundance: few; d_gene: NA; CDR3nt: TGTGCCAGCAGCACGGGAATCAGCACCGGGGAGCTGTTTTTT; CDR3aa: CASSTGISTGELFF
v_gene: TRBV6-2/TRBV6-3; j_gene: TRBJ2-3; abundance: many; d_gene: TRBD2; CDR3nt: TGTGCCAGCAGTTACTCTCCCGGGACTAGCGGGAGCCATAATACGCAGTATTTT; CDR3aa: CASSYSPGTSGSHNTQYF
v_gene: TRBV10-2; j_gene: TRBJ2-1; abundance: few; d_gene: TRBD2; CDR3nt: TGCGCCAGCAGTGTAATACTAGCGGGAGGGAGCTCCTACAATGAGCAGTTCTTC; CDR3aa: CASSVILAGGSSYNEQFF
v_gene: TRBV29-1; j_gene: TRBJ1-2; abundance: many; d_gene: NA; CDR3nt: TGCAGCGTTGAACTGGACGGGATAGGAGGCTACACCTTC; CDR3aa: CSVELDGIGGYTF
v_gene: TRBV2; j_gene: TRBJ1-1; abundance: many; d_gene: TRBD1; CDR3nt: TGTGCCAGCAGAGACAGGGGGGTGAACACTGAAGCTTTCTTT; CDR3aa: CASRDRGVNTEAFF
v_gene: TRBV5-1; j_gene: TRBJ1-1; abundance: many; d_gene: NA; CDR3nt: TGCGCCAGCAGCTTGAAAGTAAACATGAACACTGAAGCTTTCTTT; CDR3aa: CASSLKVNMNTEAFF
v_gene: TRBV12-3/TRBV12-4; j_gene: TRBJ2-5; abundance: few; d_gene: TRBD2; CDR3nt: TGTGCCAGCAGCTCTACGGGTACTAGCGGGGGTTTTAACCAAGAGACCCAGTACTTC; CDR3aa: CASSSTGTSGGFNQETQYF
v_gene: TRBV24-1; j_gene: TRBJ1-5; abundance: many; d_gene: NA; CDR3nt: TGTGCCACCAGTGGACAGGTAAGCAATCAGCCCCAGCATTTT; CDR3aa: CATSGQVSNQPQHF
v_gene: TRBV30; j_gene: TRBJ1-2; abundance: many; d_gene: TRBD1; CDR3nt: TGTGCCTGGAGTGTAGGGACAGGGCGGTATGGCTACACCTTC; CDR3aa: CAWSVGTGRYGYTF
v_gene: TRBV2; j_gene: TRBJ2-3; abundance: many; d_gene: NA; CDR3nt: TGTGCCAGCGATCTTGTCAGCGTGTCTAGCACAGATACGCAGTATTTT; CDR3aa: CASDLVSVSSTDTQYF
v_gene: TRBV20-1; j_gene: TRBJ2-7; abundance: many; d_gene: TRBD2; CDR3nt: TGCAGTGCCCGCCAGCTAGCGGGAGGGCGCGAGCAGTACTTC; CDR3aa: CSARQLAGGREQYF
v_gene: TRBV20-1; j_gene: TRBJ2-1; abundance: NA; d_gene: NA; CDR3nt: TGCAGTGCTAGCGGGGGCACCTACGAGCAGTTCTTC; CDR3aa: CSASGGTYEQFF
v_gene: TRBV2; j_gene: TRBJ1-5; abundance: many; d_gene: NA; CDR3nt: TGTGCCAGCAGTGAACAGGCGATCAATCAGCCCCAGCATTTT; CDR3aa: CASSEQAINQPQHF
v_gene: TRBV5-1; j_gene: TRBJ2-7; abundance: NA; d_gene: NA; CDR3nt: TGCGCCAGCGGATTAACAGCCTACGAGCAGTACTTC; CDR3aa: CASGLTAYEQYF
v_gene: TRBV18; j_gene: TRBJ1-2; abundance: many; d_gene: TRBD1; CDR3nt: TGTGCCAGCTCACCACCATCCCAGGGGGCAGTTTATGGCTACACCTTC; CDR3aa: CASSPPSQGAVYGYTF
v_gene: TRBV30; j_gene: TRBJ2-3; abundance: many; d_gene: NA; CDR3nt: TGTGCCTGGAGTGCGGGACTCCCGGCCGGCGGGGCTAGCACAGATACGCAGTATTTT; CDR3aa: CAWSAGLPAGGASTDTQYF
v_gene: TRBV3-1; j_gene: TRBJ1-1; abundance: many; d_gene: TRBD1; CDR3nt: TGTGCCAGCAGCCAATTACAGGGGGCTGAAGCTTTCTTT; CDR3aa: CASSQLQGAEAFF
v_gene: TRBV5-5; j_gene: TRBJ2-7; abundance: many; d_gene: NA; CDR3nt: TGTGCCAGCAGCCGTAGCGTTACCTACGAGCAGTACTTC; CDR3aa: CASSRSVTYEQYF
v_gene: TRBV7-8; j_gene: TRBJ2-5; abundance: many; d_gene: TRBD1; CDR3nt: TGTGCCAGCAGCCTTCGACAGGGACGAGAGACCCAGTACTTC; CDR3aa: CASSLRQGRETQYF
v_gene: TRBV27; j_gene: TRBJ1-4; abundance: few; d_gene: NA; CDR3nt: TGTGCCAGCAGTTTACAGGGACGGGAACTGTTTTTT; CDR3aa: CASSLQGRELFF
v_gene: TRBV2; j_gene: TRBJ2-2; abundance: few; d_gene: TRBD1; CDR3nt: TGTGCCAGCAGTGAATATAGGGGGCGCGGCGGGGAGCTGTTTTTT; CDR3aa: CASSEYRGRGGELFF
v_gene: TRBV11-2; j_gene: TRBJ1-5; abundance: NA; d_gene: NA; CDR3nt: TGTGCCAGCAGCTTACCCCTAGGGTATAGCAATCAGCCCCAGCATTTT; CDR3aa: CASSLPLGYSNQPQHF
v_gene: TRBV2; j_gene: TRBJ2-5; abundance: many; d_gene: TRBD1; CDR3nt: TGTGCCAGAGGGACAGGCATTGAAGAGACCCAGTACTTC; CDR3aa: CARGTGIEETQYF
v_gene: TRBV29-1; j_gene: TRBJ2-5; abundance: many; d_gene: NA; CDR3nt: TGCAGCGTTTCCAACTCAAGGCGTGAGACCCAGTACTTC; CDR3aa: CSVSNSRRETQYF
v_gene: TRBV24-1; j_gene: TRBJ2-1; abundance: many; d_gene: TRBD2; CDR3nt: TGTGCCACCAGTTCCCTCGGGACTAGCGGGAGGGCCGTGGTTGAGCAGTTCTTC; CDR3aa: CATSSLGTSGRAVVEQFF
v_gene: TRBV6-1; j_gene: TRBJ2-1; abundance: many; d_gene: NA; CDR3nt: TGTGCCAGCAGCGGAAGCCGGCTCATACAAACTAGCTCCTACAATGAGCAGTTCTTC; CDR3aa: CASSGSRLIQTSSYNEQFF
v_gene: TRBV19; j_gene: TRBJ2-1; abundance: NA; d_gene: TRBD2; CDR3nt: TGTGCCACGCGGCTAGCGGGAGGGCACCGGGTCAATGAGCAGTTCTTC; CDR3aa: CATRLAGGHRVNEQFF
v_gene: TRBV19; j_gene: TRBJ2-3; abundance: few; d_gene: TRBD2; CDR3nt: TGTGCCAGTAGTCCTGGGACTAGCGGAAGAGTCGATACGCAGTATTTT; CDR3aa: CASSPGTSGRVDTQYF
v_gene: TRBV9; j_gene: TRBJ2-3; abundance: few; d_gene: NA; CDR3nt: TGTGCCAGCAGCGTAGGCGGCCGCCAGTATTTT; CDR3aa: CASSVGGRQYF